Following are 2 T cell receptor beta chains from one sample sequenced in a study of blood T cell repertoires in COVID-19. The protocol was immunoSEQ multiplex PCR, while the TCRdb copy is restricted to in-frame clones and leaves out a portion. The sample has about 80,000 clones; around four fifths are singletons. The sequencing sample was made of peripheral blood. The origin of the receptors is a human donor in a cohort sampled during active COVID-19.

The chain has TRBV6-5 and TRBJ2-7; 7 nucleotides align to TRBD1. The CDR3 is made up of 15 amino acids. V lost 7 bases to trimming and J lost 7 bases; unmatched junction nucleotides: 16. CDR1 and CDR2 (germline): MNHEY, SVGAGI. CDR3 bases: TGTGCCAGCAATCGGGGCGAAGGACAGGTTTGGGAGCAGTACTTC. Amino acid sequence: CASNRGEGQVWEQYF.

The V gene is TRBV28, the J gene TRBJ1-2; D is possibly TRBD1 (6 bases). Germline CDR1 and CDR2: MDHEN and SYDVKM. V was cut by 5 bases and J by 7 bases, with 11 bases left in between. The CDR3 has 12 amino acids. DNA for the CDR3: TGTGCCAGCAGTCCAAGGGGGAGTGGCTACACCTTC. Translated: CASSPRGSGYTF.